These 21 T cell receptor beta chains were sequenced from one sample in a study of identical twins. Using its own MiXCR run on the 5' RACE reads, TCRdb lists one record per CDR3 protein. The table lists fewer than 900,000 distinct CDR3 sequences, 18% of them singletons. This same sample was also part of a study on T cells expressing NK-cell markers.

The sample taken for sequencing was PBMCs. The receptors originated from a woman aged 18-35 years in good health.

The chain combines TRBV20-1 with TRBJ2-3; D may match TRBD1 or TRBD2 (5 bases each). CDR1 DFQATT and CDR2 SNEGSKA come from the germline V gene (reference sequence). CDR3 length: 12 amino acids. V shed 3 bases and J shed 7 bases, with 11 bases lying between them. CDR3: CSASHEGNTQYF. The DNA of the CDR3 is TGCAGTGCTAGCCACGAGGGGAATACGCAGTATTTT.

The V gene is TRBV20-1, the J gene TRBJ2-7; TRBD1 matches 9 bases. This CDR3 comprises 14 residues. Germline V gives CDR1 DFQATT, CDR2 SNEGSKA (reference sequence). The V and J ends lost 1 base and 3 bases, in that order; junction bases with no gene match: 4. CDR3 nucleotide sequence: TGCAGTGCTAGAGCCGGGACAGGGAGCTACGAGCAGTACTTC. Translated: CSARAGTGSYEQYF.

This clonotype was recorded a few times. The V gene is TRBV6-1, the J gene TRBJ2-7; possibly TRBD1 for D (6 bases). There are 15 residues in the CDR3. V was trimmed by 6 bases and J by 2 bases, leaving 17 bases between them. The V gene's germline CDR1 is MNHNS and CDR2 SASEGT. CDR3 residues: CASRPLDRLTYEQYF. CDR3 nucleotides: TGTGCCAGCAGACCCCTAGACAGGTTAACCTACGAGCAGTACTTC.

The chain combines TRBV28 with TRBJ2-7; 7 nucleotides line up with TRBD2. This CDR3 comprises 16 residues. Germline V gives CDR1 MDHEN, CDR2 SYDVKM. The V segment lost 2 bases and the J segment 0 bases; nucleotides outside the gene matches: 7. CDR3 sequence (DNA): TGTGCCAGCAGTTTAGGGGTCCTAGCGGTCTCCTACGAGCAGTACTTC. Translating gives CASSLGVLAVSYEQYF.

This chain links TRBV27 with TRBJ1-1, with 9 bases identical to TRBD1. The ends lost 6 bases at V and 7 bases at J; junction bases unmatched: 9. Germline V gene data show CDR1 as MNHEY and CDR2 as SMNVEV (reference sequence). The CDR3 is made up of 14 amino acids. The CDR3 region is CASSPQGAQGEAFF. The CDR3 DNA reads TGTGCCAGCAGCCCACAGGGGGCGCAGGGTGAAGCTTTCTTT.

This clonotype was seen a few times. The chain joins TRBV5-1 to TRBJ1-1; D not resolved. Trimming stripped 4 bases from V and 8 bases from J, with 12 bases between. Germline-derived CDR1 and CDR2 are SGHRS and YFSETQ. This CDR3 contains 12 residues. In DNA, the CDR3 is TGCGCCAGCAGCAATGGAGTAGGAGAAGCTTTCTTT. This encodes CASSNGVGEAFF. The entire variable domain, with the rest obtained from reference TRBV5-1 and TRBJ1-1, is as follows: KAGVTQTPRYLIKTRGQQVTLSCSPISGHRSVSWYQQTPGQGLQFLFEYFSETQRNKGNFPGRFSGRQFSNSRSEMNVSTLELGDSALYLCASSNGVGEAFFGQGTRLTVV.

This rearrangement joins TRBV7-2 to TRBJ2-7, with 9 positions matching TRBD2. The germline V gene encodes CDR1 SGHTA and CDR2 FQGNSA. The V segment lost 5 bases and the J segment 2 bases; nucleotides outside the gene matches: 7. The CDR3 spans 15 residues. The CDR3 is CASSRRGLAPYEQYF. The CDR3 region has the DNA TGTGCCAGCAGCCGGAGGGGACTAGCCCCCTACGAGCAGTACTTC.

The chain joins TRBV20-1 to TRBJ2-7; 9 nucleotides line up with TRBD1. CDR1 and CDR2 from the germline V gene are DFQATT and SNEGSKA (reference sequence). The CDR3 sequence is 13 residues long. Unmatched junction bases numbered 9, after V lost 7 bases and J lost 5 bases. The CDR3 DNA reads TGCAGTGTTCCGGGACAGGGTCTTGACGAGCAGTACTTC. Amino acids: CSVPGQGLDEQYF.

The DNA of the CDR3 is TGTGCCAGCAGCACCCGACTAGCAGAGGGTGACGAGCAGTTCTTC. As protein: CASSTRLAEGDEQFF. The gene calls are TRBV7-2 and TRBJ2-1, with 7 bases aligning to TRBD2. This CDR3 is built from 15 residues. The germline CDR1 and CDR2 sequences are SGHTA and FQGNSA. The V and J ends lost 5 bases and 10 bases, in that order; junction bases with no gene match: 14.

J is TRBJ1-1 and V is TRBV6-1, with a tentative D call TRBD1 (6 bases). This CDR3 spans 16 amino acids. Trimming shortened V by 1 base and J by 0 bases, and 12 bases separated the two germline ends. Per the germline V gene, CDR1 is MNHNS and CDR2 is SASEGT. CDR3 nucleotide sequence: TGTGCCAGCAGTGAAGTAGGGACAAGAGTGAACACTGAAGCTTTCTTT. Translated: CASSEVGTRVNTEAFF.

This clonotype was recorded a few times. This rearrangement joins TRBV20-1 to TRBJ2-7; possibly TRBD2 for D (6 bases). In germline, CDR1 is DFQATT, CDR2 SNEGSKA (reference sequence). V was cut by 5 bases and J by 3 bases, with 11 bases left in between. There are 12 residues in the CDR3. CDR3 nucleotide sequence: TGCAGTGCTGGGGGGACTGACTACGAGCAGTACTTC. Residues: CSAGGTDYEQYF.

The rearrangement links TRBV29-1 to TRBJ1-1; D might be TRBD1 (6 bases). The CDR3 is 14 amino acids. V lost 1 base and J lost 3, with 12 bases in between. Germline CDR1 SQVTM, CDR2 ANQGSEA. CDR3 coding DNA: TGCAGCGTTGAAGGGAGGGGGGCTGACACTGAAGCTTTCTTT. It translates to CSVEGRGADTEAFF.

The genes are TRBV10-3 and TRBJ2-1; a weak D match, TRBD2 (6 bases). Looked up from germline, CDR1 is ENHRY and CDR2 is SYGVKD. V was shortened by 0 bases and J by 6 bases, with 12 bases between the two germline ends. The CDR3 runs 15 residues. CDR3 residues: CAISESRTTLNEQFF. CDR3 DNA: TGTGCCATCAGTGAGTCAAGGACTACACTCAATGAGCAGTTCTTC.

This clonotype showed up just a few times. The V call is TRBV4-3, the J call TRBJ2-7; 7 positions agree with TRBD2. CDR1 LGHNA and CDR2 YSLEER come from the germline V gene. Trimming took 4 bases from V and 2 from J; bases not matched to a gene: 11. The CDR3 has 16 amino acids. The CDR3 DNA follows: TGCGCCAGCAGCCCAAGGGTAGCGGGCATTACCTACGAGCAGTACTTC. Translating it yields CASSPRVAGITYEQYF.

The chain links TRBV30 to TRBJ2-3, with 8 bases identical to TRBD1. V trimming: 3 bases; J trimming: 0 bases; junction bases outside the gene matches: 11. Germline lookup yields CDR1 GTSNPN and CDR2 SVGIG (reference sequence). The CDR3 contains 17 residues. The CDR3 DNA follows: TGTGCCTGGAGGGCTCTTACCGGGACAGGCAGCACAGATACGCAGTATTTT. It encodes CAWRALTGTGSTDTQYF.

The gene calls are TRBV20-1 and TRBJ2-6; D may correspond to TRBD1 or TRBD2 (5 bases each). The CDR3 consists of 15 residues. V shed 4 bases and J shed 2 bases, with 12 bases lying between them. CDR1 is DFQATT, CDR2 SNEGSKA, per germline (reference sequence). CDR3 protein: CSANKGPPGANVLTF. The CDR3 DNA sequence: TGCAGTGCTAACAAGGGACCTCCTGGGGCCAACGTCCTGACTTTC.

This rearrangement joins TRBV7-2 to TRBJ1-3; D remains ambiguous. V was cut by 2 bases and J by 7 bases, with 12 bases left in between. Germline V CDR1 and CDR2: SGHTA, FQGNSA. The CDR3 extends over 14 amino acids. CDR3 nucleotides: TGTGCCAGCAGCTTAATGGAGGGTTATAACACCATATATTTT. Translated, it gives CASSLMEGYNTIYF.

This clonotype occurred a few times. The chain is built from TRBV6-5 and TRBJ2-7; either TRBD1 or TRBD2 may supply D (5 bases each). CDR1 and CDR2 from the germline V gene are MNHEY and SVGAGI. This CDR3 comprises 16 residues. The germline V and J ends were trimmed by 2 bases and 0 bases, with 14 bases remaining between them. CDR3 bases: TGTGCCAGCAGTTACGGCCGGGACGCCAGCTCCTACGAGCAGTACTTC. It is translated as CASSYGRDASSYEQYF.

This clonotype was seen a few times. The chain's CDR3 is CASSLGGLDNPNSYNEQFF. As DNA, the CDR3 is TGTGCCAGCAGCTTAGGGGGCCTGGACAACCCGAACTCCTACAATGAGCAGTTCTTC. The gene calls are TRBV11-2 and TRBJ2-1, with D possibly being TRBD1 (5 bases). Trimming removed 1 base at V and 0 bases at J, with 19 bases between. Germline lookup yields CDR1 SGHAT and CDR2 FQNNGV. The CDR3 runs to 19 residues.

This chain joins TRBV20-1 and TRBJ2-7; D is ambiguous. The germline V gene has CDR1 DFQATT and CDR2 SNEGSKA (reference sequence). Trimming removed 5 bases at V and 1 base at J, with 6 bases between. The CDR3 has 11 amino acids. The CDR3 coding sequence is TGCAGTGCTGGAAAATCCTACGAGCAGTACTTC. As protein: CSAGKSYEQYF.

The gene calls are TRBV12-3 or TRBV12-4 and TRBJ2-5; no reliable D call. Between the trimmed V and J ends, which lost 2 bases and 1 base, there was a span of 5 bases. CDR3 length equals 13 residues. The CDR3 region has the DNA TGTGCCAGCAGTTTAAACATCCAAGAGACCCAGTACTTC. Its protein product is CASSLNIQETQYF.